These T cell receptor beta chains were read from a single sample in a study of CD8 T cells in Susac syndrome. One entry per CDR3 protein, called by TCRdb with MiXCR from the immunoSEQ multiplex PCR reads. The repertoire has around 200,000 distinct CDR3 sequences, about 94% of them found once; the top ten carry approximately 0.098%. Sequences were obtained from CD4+ T cells from PBMCs. These receptors all stem from a human donor with Susac syndrome. CDR3s include the opening cysteine and the closing phenylalanine or tryptophan. The D gene is left open where the match is weak. Not every row has a clone size; where given, it reads once, few, many or a size class.

J gene,CDR3 length,clone size,D gene,V gene,CDR3 DNA,CDR3 protein
TRBJ2-2,15,NA,NA,TRBV6-5,TGTGCCAGCAGCATGACACCCCCGAACACCGGGGAGCTGTTTTTT,CASSMTPPNTGELFF
TRBJ2-7,14,NA,TRBD2,TRBV6-2/TRBV6-3,TGTGCCAGCGCAGGACTAGCGATCCTGGGTGAGCAGTACTTC,CASAGLAILGEQYF
TRBJ2-3,16,NA,NA,TRBV18,TGTGCCAGCTCACCGGATCTAGGGGGAGCCACAGATACGCAGTATTTT,CASSPDLGGATDTQYF
TRBJ1-6,14,NA,NA,TRBV18,TGTGCCAGCTCACTGGGGGGGAGCCATTCACCCCTCCACTTT,CASSLGGSHSPLHF
TRBJ1-5,14,NA,NA,TRBV20-1,TGCAGTGCTAGATGGGAGGGTCGGAGTCAGCCCCAGCATTTT,CSARWEGRSQPQHF
TRBJ2-5,13,NA,NA,TRBV7-9,TGTGCCAGCAGCTTAGTCGGGGGGCCCACCCAGTACTTC,CASSLVGGPTQYF
TRBJ2-7,11,NA,NA,TRBV3-1,TGTGCCAGCAGCCAAGTGGGGGAGCAGTACTTC,CASSQVGEQYF
TRBJ1-5,14,NA,TRBD1,TRBV30,TGTGCCTGGAGAGGACAGGGTAGCAATCAGCCCCAGCATTTT,CAWRGQGSNQPQHF
TRBJ2-3,14,NA,NA,TRBV29-1,TGCAGCGTTGCGGTGGGGGCGTCCACAGATACGCAGTATTTT,CSVAVGASTDTQYF
TRBJ1-1,13,NA,NA,TRBV9,TGTGCCAGCAGCGTTCGGATGAACACTGAAGCTTTCTTT,CASSVRMNTEAFF
TRBJ1-1,15,NA,TRBD1,TRBV9,TGTGCCAGCAGCGTGCTAGGCGGGACAGGGGGTGAAGCTTTCTTT,CASSVLGGTGGEAFF
TRBJ2-3,16,NA,TRBD1,TRBV15,TGTGCCACCAGCACCGGGACAGGGGGCCCCCTCGATTCGCAGTATTTT,CATSTGTGGPLDSQYF
TRBJ2-5,12,NA,NA,TRBV20-1,TGCAGTGCCCATCGGTACCAAGAGACCCAGTACTTC,CSAHRYQETQYF
TRBJ1-6,14,NA,NA,TRBV19,TGTGCCAGTAGTATACGCAGAGATAATTCACCCCTCCACTTT,CASSIRRDNSPLHF
TRBJ2-1,14,NA,TRBD2,TRBV29-1,TGCAGCGTTATAGCGGGGAGCTCCTACAATGAGCAGTTCTTC,CSVIAGSSYNEQFF
TRBJ2-1,18,NA,TRBD2,TRBV27,TGTGCCAGCAGTCTCCTCCGAGGTACTAGCGGGGGGCCCTCTGGGCAGTTCTTC,CASSLLRGTSGGPSGQFF
TRBJ1-2,14,NA,NA,TRBV18,TGTGCCAGCTCACCTTCCATAGAGGCCTATGGCTACACCTTC,CASSPSIEAYGYTF
TRBJ2-5,16,NA,NA,TRBV7-9,TGTGCCAGCAGCAGCAGACTCGGCCCTGCGAAAGAGACCCAGTACTTC,CASSSRLGPAKETQYF
TRBJ2-1,12,NA,NA,TRBV27,TGTGCCAGTAAGGACGGATACAATGAGCAGTTCTTC,CASKDGYNEQFF
TRBJ2-3,18,NA,TRBD2,TRBV3-1,TGTGCCAGCAGCCAAGAACCCATAGCGGGGGGGCAACAAGATACGCAGTATTTT,CASSQEPIAGGQQDTQYF
TRBJ1-2,13,NA,TRBD1,TRBV30,TGTGCCGTGGAGGCAGGGGGCCAACGTGGCTACACCTTC,CAVEAGGQRGYTF
TRBJ1-2,15,NA,TRBD1,TRBV15,TGTGCCACCAGCGGTCCGGGACAGGGGATAGTCGGCTACACCTTC,CATSGPGQGIVGYTF
TRBJ2-7,15,NA,NA,TRBV11-2,TGTGCCAGCAGCCCTGCCGGGACCCTCAGTGCCGAGCAGTACTTC,CASSPAGTLSAEQYF
TRBJ1-2,14,NA,NA,TRBV5-4,TGTGCCAGCAGCCCCGATTCGTCGTCGCTTGGCTACACCTTC,CASSPDSSSLGYTF
TRBJ1-1,13,NA,TRBD1,TRBV20-1,TGCAGTGCCCGGGACAGGTCAACACTGAAGCTTTTCTTT,CSARDRSTLKLFF
TRBJ2-6,16,NA,TRBD2,TRBV20-1,TGCAGTGCTAGAGTGCGGGGGGGTTCTGGGGCCAACGTCCTGACTTTC,CSARVRGGSGANVLTF
TRBJ2-3,15,NA,TRBD2,TRBV30,TGTGCCTGGAGTTTGTTGCGGGGGATCACAGATACGCAGTATTTT,CAWSLLRGITDTQYF
TRBJ1-1,13,NA,TRBD1,TRBV3-1,TGTGCCAGCACCGGGACAGGGCTCACTGAAGCTTTCTTT,CASTGTGLTEAFF
TRBJ2-1,13,NA,TRBD2,TRBV30,TGTGCCTGGGTAGCGGGGGGGGACAATGAGCAGTTCTTC,CAWVAGGDNEQFF
TRBJ2-7,13,NA,NA,TRBV15,TGTGCCACCAGCAGAGATTTCGCGTACGAGCAGTACTTC,CATSRDFAYEQYF
TRBJ2-6,18,NA,TRBD1,TRBV12-3/TRBV12-4,TGTGCCAGCAGTTTAAGGACAGGGGGCATGAGAGGGGCCAACGTCCTGACTTTC,CASSLRTGGMRGANVLTF
TRBJ2-7,13,NA,NA,TRBV30,TGTGCCTGGAGTCGTGGCAGGGACCACGAGCAGTACTTC,CAWSRGRDHEQYF
TRBJ2-3,16,NA,NA,TRBV6-2/TRBV6-3,TGTGCCAGCAGTTACGGGGGACAACCCAGGGCAGATACGCAGTATTTT,CASSYGGQPRADTQYF
TRBJ2-7,14,NA,NA,TRBV7-6,TGTGCCAGCAGCTTCACCGACCGAGCCTACGAGCAGTACTTC,CASSFTDRAYEQYF
TRBJ1-5,15,NA,NA,TRBV6-5,TGTGCCAGCAGTTACTCTATAGTCCGCAATCAGCCCCAGCATTTT,CASSYSIVRNQPQHF
TRBJ2-2,15,NA,TRBD2,TRBV6-5,TGTGCCAGCAGTAGACTAGCGGGGGCGAGCGGGGAGCTGTTTTTT,CASSRLAGASGELFF
TRBJ2-5,14,NA,NA,TRBV7-9,TGTGCCAGCAGCAGGGGGGGCGGGGGTGAGACCCAGTACTTC,CASSRGGGGETQYF
TRBJ1-4,14,NA,NA,TRBV19,TGTGCCAGTAGTATACAGGGGCCGGGGGAAAAACTGTTTTTT,CASSIQGPGEKLFF
TRBJ2-7,18,NA,TRBD2,TRBV18,TGTGCCAGCTCACTCAGGACTAGCGGGGAATTGGGATACTACGAGCAGTACTTC,CASSLRTSGELGYYEQYF
TRBJ2-7,17,NA,TRBD1,TRBV5-1,TGCGCCAGCAGCTTGGGTATGTCGACAGGGGGATTGGACGAGCAGTACTTC,CASSLGMSTGGLDEQYF
TRBJ1-5,16,NA,TRBD1,TRBV12-3/TRBV12-4,TGTGCCAGCACGGACAGGGGTTCGAAAGGCAATCAGCCCCAGCATTTT,CASTDRGSKGNQPQHF
TRBJ1-6,15,NA,NA,TRBV5-4,TGTGCCAGCAGCTTGTCGCCAGGGTCTTCGACACCCCTCCACTTT,CASSLSPGSSTPLHF
TRBJ2-3,12,NA,NA,TRBV21-1,TGTGCCAGCAGCAAAGGGGTCCCGGCGCAGTATTTT,CASSKGVPAQYF
TRBJ2-5,13,NA,NA,TRBV5-4,TGTGCCAGCAGCTTGGAGCCTGCGGTGACCCAGTACTTC,CASSLEPAVTQYF
TRBJ1-1,15,NA,NA,TRBV7-9,TGTGCCAGCAGCTTAGGAGCAGGGGCGAACACTGAAGCTTTCTTT,CASSLGAGANTEAFF
TRBJ2-1,16,NA,TRBD2,TRBV11-3,TGTGCCAGCAGCTTAGGTGGGGGGGGACGAATCGGTGAGCAGTTCTTC,CASSLGGGGRIGEQFF
TRBJ1-6,13,once,NA,TRBV28,TGTGCCAGCAACCGAATCGATAATTCACCCCTCCACTTT,CASNRIDNSPLHF